Following are 27 T cell receptor beta chains from one sample sequenced in a study of cytomegalovirus exposure and HLA in healthy donors. Researchers ran the PCR with 60 Vbeta and 13 Jbeta primers. Some clones are missing from TCRdb's copy, which holds only in-frame ones; the method was immunoSEQ multiplex PCR. The sample lists 75,000 to 90,000 clones; around 77% were seen once. The source material was PBMCs. These receptors all stem from a man aged 50-59 years in good health and CMV-seronegative.

V gene TRBV18 combines with J gene TRBJ1-1, with D perhaps TRBD1 (5 bases). The germline gives CDR1 KGHSH, CDR2 LQKENI. The V end lost 2 bases, the J end lost 0 bases, and 13 bases lay between the germline ends. There are 16 residues in the CDR3. The CDR3 DNA is TGTGCCAGCTCACCAGGCACAGGTAGTATGAACACTGAAGCTTTCTTT. As protein: CASSPGTGSMNTEAFF.

This sequence joins TRBV10-1 and TRBJ2-5; 7 bases are a match to TRBD2. Germline V gene lookup returns CDR1 WNHNN and CDR2 SYGVQD (reference sequence). The V and J ends lost 4 bases and 5 bases, in that order; junction bases with no gene match: 4. This CDR3 region has 13 residues. CDR3 loop: CASSVRGGETQYF. The CDR3 bases are TGCGCCAGCAGTGTACGGGGAGGGGAGACCCAGTACTTC.

This chain links TRBV7-2 with TRBJ1-5, with unresolved D. The CDR3 runs to 12 residues. Germline V gene data show CDR1 as SGHTA and CDR2 as FQGNSA. Trimming stripped 5 bases from V and 6 bases from J, with 8 bases between. CDR3 region: CASSLVGQPQHF. CDR3 coding DNA: TGTGCCAGCAGCCTAGTCGGTCAGCCCCAGCATTTT.

The V and J genes are TRBV18 and TRBJ1-1, with D possibly being TRBD1 (6 bases). Per the germline V gene, CDR1 is KGHSH and CDR2 is LQKENI. The length of the CDR3 is 15 residues. Trimming cost V 5 bases and J 0 bases, with 13 bases left between them. The CDR3 reads CASSVQGLLNTEAFF. DNA of the CDR3: TGTGCCAGCTCAGTGCAGGGGTTATTGAACACTGAAGCTTTCTTT.

The rearrangement uses TRBV5-8 and TRBJ1-2; 12 nucleotides agree with TRBD1. V was pared by 4 bases and J by 4 bases, with 8 bases of the junction left unmatched. CDR1 and CDR2 from the germline V gene are SGHTS and YDEGEE. The CDR3 consists of 16 residues. CDR3 bases: TGTGCCAGCAGCCATCAAGGGACAGGGGGCAGCTATGGCTACACCTTC. Encoded protein: CASSHQGTGGSYGYTF.

The chain has TRBV2 and TRBJ1-2; 10 nucleotides align to TRBD1. The CDR3 runs 14 residues. With V trimmed by 2 bases and J by 7 bases, 4 bases remained unmatched. Per the germline V gene, CDR1 is SNHLY and CDR2 is FYNNEI. The CDR3 DNA reads as TGTGCCAGCAGTGAACGGGACAGGGGAGCTGGCTACACCTTC. Residues: CASSERDRGAGYTF.

The rearrangement uses TRBV5-5 and TRBJ1-2; 10 nucleotides align to TRBD1. Germline CDR1 reads SGHKS; CDR2 reads YYEKEE (reference sequence). The CDR3 covers 13 residues. Trimming cost V 4 bases and J 8 bases; bases outside gene matches: 5. The CDR3 region is CASSIGTGAGYTF. The CDR3 region has the DNA TGTGCCAGCAGCATCGGGACAGGGGCCGGCTACACCTTC.

This rearrangement joins TRBV6-5 to TRBJ1-6, with TRBD1 matching 7 bases. Germline V CDR1 and CDR2: MNHEY, SVGAGI. The J segment lost 10 bases and the V segment lost 6 bases, leaving 6 bases of the junction unmatched. The CDR3 contains 13 residues. CDR3 in amino acids: CASRDTGDSPLHF. DNA of the CDR3: TGTGCCAGCAGAGATACAGGGGACTCACCCCTCCACTTT.

This clone has only a few counts. The chain is built from TRBV5-5 and TRBJ1-5; no definite D call. The CDR3 covers 14 residues. V dropped 4 bases and J dropped 7 bases, with 15 bases sitting between them. Germline loops: CDR1 SGHKS, CDR2 YYEKEE (reference sequence). The CDR3 bases are TGTGCCAGCAGCCTTAGACACACGGAACAGCCCCAGCATTTT. It codes for CASSLRHTEQPQHF.

The chain uses TRBV11-2 and TRBJ2-7, with TRBD1 matching over 11 bases. V was clipped by 5 bases and J by 7 bases; unmatched bases: 4. Germline V gene data show CDR1 as SGHAT and CDR2 as FQNNGV. The CDR3 loop spans 13 amino acids. The CDR3 coding sequence is TGTGCCAGCAGCGCGGACAGGGGGCGAGAGCAGTACTTC. Protein: CASSADRGREQYF.

This chain connects TRBV5-1 to TRBJ1-4; D possibly corresponds to TRBD1 (6 bases). V lost 5 bases and J 4 bases, leaving 12 bases between the germline ends. The CDR3 extends over 14 amino acids. Germline V CDR1 and CDR2: SGHRS, YFSETQ. CDR3 sequence reads: CASRGGGGNEKLFF. CDR3 bases: TGCGCCAGCAGAGGGGGTGGCGGTAATGAAAAACTGTTTTTT. The whole variable domain, remainder taken from reference TRBV5-1 and TRBJ1-4, is KAGVTQTPRYLIKTRGQQVTLSCSPISGHRSVSWYQQTPGQGLQFLFEYFSETQRNKGNFPGRFSGRQFSNSRSEMNVSTLELGDSALYLCASRGGGGNEKLFFGSGTQLSVL.

The rearrangement joins TRBV25-1 to TRBJ1-1; D possibly corresponds to TRBD1 (5 bases). CDR3 length equals 12 residues. Trimming stripped 0 bases from V and 8 bases from J, with 7 bases between. The germline V gene encodes CDR1 MGHDK and CDR2 SYGVNS. The CDR3 DNA sequence: TGTGCCAGCAGTGAATATGGGGGGGAAGCTTTCTTT. Its translation is CASSEYGGEAFF.

This clone showed up just a few times. The rearrangement links TRBV10-3 to TRBJ2-7; 7 bases line up with TRBD1. The junction had 8 bases not matched to a gene; V was cut back by 11 bases and J by 4 bases. CDR3 length: 12 amino acids. Looked up from germline, CDR1 is ENHRY and CDR2 is SYGVKD. The CDR3 spells CASSTGLYEQYF. DNA of the CDR3: TGTGCCTCCTCGACAGGGTTGTACGAGCAGTACTTC.

This chain connects TRBV19 to TRBJ2-1, with TRBD2 identical over 9 bases. The CDR3 covers 16 residues. The junction had 7 bases not matched to a gene; V was cut back by 3 bases and J by 4 bases. From germline, CDR1 is LNHDA and CDR2 SQIVND (reference sequence). The CDR3: CASSMGGGGGYNEQFF. In DNA, the CDR3 is TGTGCCAGTAGTATGGGCGGGGGGGGCGGTTACAATGAGCAGTTCTTC.

This sequence joins TRBV2 and TRBJ2-6, with D possibly TRBD1 on 5 matching bases. This CDR3 is 18 amino acids long. Germline-derived CDR1 and CDR2 are SNHLY and FYNNEI. Trimming took 6 bases from V and 2 from J, leaving 20 bases between them. CDR3 loop: CASRVPTEPGPGANVLTF. The CDR3 DNA follows: TGTGCCAGCAGGGTCCCGACAGAGCCGGGTCCTGGGGCCAACGTCCTGACTTTC.

The chain is built from TRBV19 and TRBJ1-2; D gene ambiguous. With 5 bases removed from V and 4 bases from J, the gap between germline ends came to 8 bases. The germline CDR1 and CDR2 sequences are LNHDA and SQIVND (reference sequence). This CDR3 region has 12 residues. The CDR3 DNA follows: TGTGCCAGTAGTTTCAGTTCCTATGGCTACACCTTC. This encodes CASSFSSYGYTF.

The chain employs TRBV5-1 and TRBJ2-5; D remains unclear. Deletions cut 0 bases from V and 3 bases from J, with 6 bases between. This CDR3 has 13 residues. The germline V gene encodes CDR1 SGHRS and CDR2 YFSETQ. CDR3 protein: CASSLANKETQYF. Here the CDR3 DNA reads TGCGCCAGCAGCTTGGCAAACAAAGAGACCCAGTACTTC. Using reference TRBV5-1 and TRBJ2-5 for the parts outside the CDR3, the full variable domain is KAGVTQTPRYLIKTRGQQVTLSCSPISGHRSVSWYQQTPGQGLQFLFEYFSETQRNKGNFPGRFSGRQFSNSRSEMNVSTLELGDSALYLCASSLANKETQYFGPGTRLLVL.

The rearrangement links TRBV30 to TRBJ2-5; D might be TRBD2 (6 bases). V was cut by 2 bases and J by 4 bases, with 11 bases left in between. CDR1 and CDR2 (germline): GTSNPN, SVGIG (reference sequence). This CDR3 has 13 residues. CDR3 bases: TGTGCCTGGAGTCCGCCCGGGGGAGAGACCCAGTACTTC. Translated, it gives CAWSPPGGETQYF.

CDR3 in DNA: TGTGCCAGTAGTTCCTACTATCCTGGACGGGGGAACACTGAAGCTTTCTTT. It translates to CASSSYYPGRGNTEAFF. The chain is built from TRBV19 and TRBJ1-1; D ambiguous. This CDR3 has 17 residues. V was trimmed by 5 bases and J by 1 base, leaving 20 bases between them. The V gene's germline CDR1 is LNHDA and CDR2 SQIVND (reference sequence).

This chain connects TRBV5-1 to TRBJ1-2, with TRBD1 matching over 7 bases. CDR1 and CDR2 from the germline V gene are SGHRS and YFSETQ. This CDR3 has 15 amino acids. The J segment lost 0 bases and the V segment lost 2 bases, leaving 4 bases of the junction unmatched. The CDR3 here is CASSLTGDSNYGYTF. CDR3 sequence (DNA): TGCGCCAGCAGCTTAACAGGGGACTCTAACTATGGCTACACCTTC.

This chain links TRBV7-9 with TRBJ1-1, with 7 bases that match TRBD1. The CDR3 contains 15 residues. V lost 5 bases to trimming and J lost 1 base; unmatched junction nucleotides: 7. Germline assignment: CDR1 SEHNR and CDR2 FQNEAQ (reference sequence). The CDR3 DNA follows: TGTGCCAGCAGCAAACGGACAGGCTCGAACACTGAAGCTTTCTTT. This gives the protein CASSKRTGSNTEAFF.

V usage is TRBV6-9 and J usage is TRBJ2-7; possibly TRBD2 for D (7 bases). This CDR3 spans 13 amino acids. Germline CDR1 and CDR2: MNHGY and SVAAGI. Trimming cost V 6 bases and J 2 bases, with 11 bases left between them. The CDR3 DNA sequence: TGTGCCAGCAGAATGGGGGGGCCCTACGAGCAGTACTTC. Translated, it gives CASRMGGPYEQYF.

This chain connects TRBV7-2 to TRBJ1-2, with TRBD1 matching over 9 bases. V trimming: 4 bases; J trimming: 4 bases; junction bases outside the gene matches: 10. From germline, CDR1 is SGHTA and CDR2 FQGNSA. CDR3 length: 16 residues. The CDR3 DNA sequence: TGTGCCAGCAGCTCCCGTACGGGACAGGGAATCTATGGCTACACCTTC. Protein sequence: CASSSRTGQGIYGYTF.

This clone was counted between two and nine times. The rearrangement joins TRBV7-2 to TRBJ2-2; D is perhaps TRBD2 (6 bases). Germline V gives CDR1 SGHTA, CDR2 FQGNSA. The CDR3 is 14 residues long. V lost 5 bases and J lost 4, with 11 bases in between. CDR3 sequence: CASSPLAVTGELFF. CDR3 in DNA: TGTGCCAGCAGCCCACTAGCAGTCACCGGGGAGCTGTTTTTT.

CDR3 sequence: CASSPRTGRDTEAFF. Written as DNA, the CDR3 is TGTGCCAGCTCACCAAGGACAGGACGAGACACTGAAGCTTTCTTT. The V and J genes are TRBV18 and TRBJ1-1; 7 bases agree with TRBD1. With 2 bases clipped from V and 3 bases from J, the junction kept 6 bases outside the gene matches. Germline values: CDR1 KGHSH, CDR2 LQKENI. The CDR3 is 15 amino acids.

A note on this clone: A much larger clone sits a single nucleotide away, making a read error possible. This chain links TRBV11-3 with TRBJ2-7, with 9 positions matching TRBD1. The CDR3 totals 13 residues. J lost 1 base, V lost 5 bases, and 0 bases had no gene match. Germline loops: CDR1 SGHNT, CDR2 YENEEA. The CDR3 DNA is TGTGCCAGCAGCGGACAGGGGTCCTACGAGCAGTACTTC. This encodes CASSGQGSYEQYF.

This clone was picked up one time. The chain employs TRBV27 and TRBJ2-7; D perhaps matches TRBD1 (5 bases). Trimming took 0 bases from V and 5 from J, leaving 8 bases between them. Germline CDR1 is MNHEY and CDR2 is SMNVEV (reference sequence). This CDR3 region has 13 residues. DNA of the CDR3: TGTGCCAGCAGTTTATCCAGGGTGGACGAGCAGTACTTC. Its protein product is CASSLSRVDEQYF.